The T cell receptor beta chain under discussion was sequenced for a study of T cells after yellow fever vaccination. Study-wide results and limits: The secondary response showed a weaker magnitude and a faster peak, day 5 versus 15. Subsequent to the booster, the majority of primary-vaccination clones reappeared (less than 97% CD4, about 90% CD8).

This clonotype was recorded a few times. The target antigen is unknown. Via MiXCR, TCRdb re-called the 5' RACE reads, giving one row per CDR3 protein. The top ten hold roughly 44% of the sample, which has around 120,000 distinct CDR3 sequences, 15% seen once. Trimming shortened V by 3 bases and J by 6 bases, and 11 bases separated the two germline ends. In germline, CDR1 is MGHRA, CDR2 YSYEKL. This CDR3 comprises 14 residues. The TCR was taken from a man aged 18 to 30 who received the YFV17D yellow fever vaccine. The chain combines TRBV4-1 with TRBJ1-4; tentative D call: TRBD1 (6 bases). This sample comprised CD8+ T cells sorted from PBMCs, obtained 5 days after the yellow fever booster vaccination. The CDR3 DNA reads as TGCGCCAGCAGCCAGACAGGAGGGGATGAAAAACTGTTTTTT. It translates to CASSQTGGDEKLFF.